The 3 T cell receptor beta chains listed next were all sequenced from one sample in a study of T cell repertoires in cytomegalovirus infection. Via MiXCR, TCRdb re-called the reads, giving one row per CDR3 protein. Of 200,000 to 300,000 distinct CDR3 sequences in the sample, roughly 13% were seen once. Sequenced sample: PBMCs. These receptors were obtained from a human donor in good health (CMV status not recorded). Some clones in this sample may be carry-over from other donors' samples.

The table lists this clonotype with many counts. The chain is built from TRBV7-8 and TRBJ2-5, with 9 bases aligning to TRBD1. The CDR3 has 15 residues. Germline trimming cut 5 bases from V and 4 bases from J; bases unmatched to any gene: 8. The germline gives CDR1 SGHVS, CDR2 FQNEAQ. DNA for the CDR3: TGTGCCAGCAGCAAGGGACAGGGAGACCCAGAGACCCAGTACTTC. Amino acid sequence: CASSKGQGDPETQYF.

The V and J genes are TRBV20-1 and TRBJ1-1; D unclear. Germline V gene data show CDR1 as DFQATT and CDR2 as SNEGSKA (reference sequence). With 6 bases removed from V and 3 bases from J, the gap between germline ends came to 20 bases. The CDR3 totals 15 residues. The CDR3 DNA follows: TGCAGTGCCCCCTCTTCACTGAAAACCGACACTGAAGCTTTCTTT. Amino acids: CSAPSSLKTDTEAFF.

This clonotype was counted only a few times. A single base separates this from a much larger clone, so it may be a read error. This rearrangement joins TRBV7-9 to TRBJ2-2; D is ambiguous. CDR3 length equals 12 residues. Germline assignment: CDR1 SEHNR and CDR2 FQNEAQ (reference sequence). V was clipped by 5 bases and J by 4 bases, with 5 bases between them. CDR3 nucleotides: TGTGCCAGCAGCCCGTTCACCGGGGAGCTGTTTTTT. Translating it yields CASSPFTGELFF.